These 18 T cell receptor beta chains came from one sample sequenced in a study of T cells in Graves' hyperthyroidism and ophthalmopathy (dated by TCRdb to between 2017 and 2020). Libraries were built with multiplex PCR. Sequencing relied on an Illumina HiSeq 2000. TCR beta CDR3 regions were amplified from RNA transcripts. The first round of RT-PCR for the TCR CDR3 was performed with the HTBI primer set and the Qiagen OneStep RT-PCR kit. Clones were called with MiXCR by TCRdb after fastp trimmed the public reads at Q25, and only in-frame beta chains were retained. Rows with a matching CDR3 protein are joined into one entry that keeps the most common DNA and genes. A total of hundreds of thousands of distinct CDR3 sequences appear in this sample, 15% to 20% of them only once. The top ten clonotypes cover 3.8% of the sample. Source material: blood. The receptors were sampled from a woman in her 30s with Graves' hyperthyroidism.

This clonotype was seen many times. The rearrangement uses TRBV27 and TRBJ2-1; 7 bases line up with TRBD1. Germline lookup yields CDR1 MNHEY and CDR2 SMNVEV (reference sequence). V trimming: 0 bases; J trimming: 0 bases; junction bases outside the gene matches: 8. The CDR3 loop spans 18 amino acids. CDR3 in amino acids: CASSLSNRGPSSYNEQFF. For the CDR3, the DNA is TGTGCCAGCAGTTTATCAAACAGGGGCCCCAGCTCCTACAATGAGCAGTTCTTC.

This clonotype showed up many times. This chain connects TRBV30 to TRBJ1-5; tentative D call: TRBD1 (5 bases). Per the germline V gene, CDR1 is GTSNPN and CDR2 is SVGIG (reference sequence). This CDR3 region has 13 residues. The ends were cut back, 2 bases at V and 7 bases at J, with 12 bases in the middle. The CDR3 is CAWSLRGGQPQHF. The CDR3 DNA sequence: TGTGCCTGGAGTCTTAGGGGTGGACAGCCCCAGCATTTT. Complete variable domain (other parts from reference TRBV30 and TRBJ1-5): SQTIHQWPATLVQPVGSPLSLECTVEGTSNPNLYWYRQAAGRGLQLLFYSVGIGQISSEVPQNLSASRPQDRQFILSSKKLLLSDSGFYLCAWSLRGGQPQHFGDGTRLSIL.

This clonotype was observed at least ten times. The chain recombines TRBV12-3 or TRBV12-4 with TRBJ2-5; D remains ambiguous. This CDR3 is built from 14 residues. Trimming removed 5 bases from V and 1 base from J, with 11 bases in between. The CDR3 region has the DNA TGTGCCAGCAGTCCCCCACGGTTCCAAGAGACCCAGTACTTC. Translating gives CASSPPRFQETQYF.

This clonotype was seen many times. The genes are TRBV28 and TRBJ2-3, with D perhaps TRBD2 (6 bases). In germline, CDR1 is MDHEN, CDR2 SYDVKM. The CDR3 runs 14 residues. The ends were cut back, 4 bases at V and 4 bases at J, with 12 bases in the middle. This chain's CDR3 is CASSSTTSADTQYF. The CDR3 DNA reads as TGTGCCAGCAGTTCCACGACTAGTGCAGATACGCAGTATTTT.

This clonotype was seen at least ten times. Relative to the germline gene, one junction end is altered; a read error may explain this. V and J are TRBV28 and TRBJ2-5; a possible D gene is TRBD1 (5 bases). The CDR3 covers 15 residues. Germline V lookup: CDR1 MDHEN, CDR2 SYDVKM. CDR3 sequence: CASTLGQGYQETQYF. The DNA of the CDR3 is TGTGCCAGCACCCTTGGGCAGGGATACCAAGAGACCCAATACTTC.

This clonotype came up many times. The rearrangement links TRBV20-1 to TRBJ2-3; TRBD2 matches at 13 bases. The ends lost 5 bases at V and 4 bases at J; junction bases unmatched: 6. This CDR3 has 15 residues. Germline V gene lookup returns CDR1 DFQATT and CDR2 SNEGSKA (reference sequence). The CDR3 nucleotides read TGCAGTGCTGGACTAGCGGGAGTCAGCGCAGATACGCAGTATTTT. Its protein is CSAGLAGVSADTQYF.

There are many counts of this clonotype. The junction differs from germline at one of its ends, possibly a read error. V gene TRBV7-8 combines with J gene TRBJ2-7, with TRBD1 identical over 9 bases. Germline lookup yields CDR1 SGHVS and CDR2 FQNEAQ. The CDR3 totals 18 residues. This CDR3 is CASSLEGGVGQGSNEQYF. CDR3 coding DNA: TGTGCCAGCAGCTTAGAAGGCGGGGTGGGACAGGGCTCCAACGAGCAGTACTTC.

This clonotype was counted ten times or more. The genes are TRBV27 and TRBJ1-2; 8 bases map to TRBD1. Germline V lookup: CDR1 MNHEY, CDR2 SMNVEV (reference sequence). The CDR3 length is 16 residues. Germline trimming cut 4 bases from V and 2 bases from J; bases unmatched to any gene: 9. The CDR3 loop is CASSSPSRQGNYGYTF. The CDR3 region has the DNA TGTGCCAGCAGTTCCCCGTCTCGACAGGGGAACTATGGCTACACCTTC.

In its sample, this clonotype was seen many times. This chain connects TRBV2 to TRBJ2-1; 7 bases line up with TRBD2. V trimming: 3 bases; J trimming: 13 bases; junction bases outside the gene matches: 12. This CDR3 comprises 14 residues. In germline, CDR1 is SNHLY, CDR2 FYNNEI. CDR3 in DNA: TGTGCCAGCAGTGATCCCGACTCACTAGCGCGACAGTTCTTC. Residues: CASSDPDSLARQFF. Using reference TRBV2 and TRBJ2-1 for the parts outside the CDR3, the full variable domain is EPEVTQTPSHQVTQMGQEVILRCVPISNHLYFYWYRQILGQKVEFLVSFYNNEISEKSEIFDDQFSVERPDGSNFTLKIRSTKLEDSAMYFCASSDPDSLARQFFGPGTRLTVL.

This rearrangement joins TRBV7-9 to TRBJ2-7, with D perhaps TRBD1 (6 bases). The germline gives CDR1 SEHNR, CDR2 FQNEAQ (reference sequence). The CDR3 runs to 15 residues. Trimming left V 5 bases short and J 2 bases short, with 16 bases between. The chain's CDR3 is CASSQSGTRAYEQYF. For the CDR3, the DNA is TGTGCCAGCAGCCAGTCCGGGACAAGGGCCTACGAGCAGTACTTC.

This clonotype was counted ten times or more. The genes are TRBV7-2 and TRBJ2-1; the match to TRBD1 covers 10 bases. CDR3 length equals 15 residues. Looked up from germline, CDR1 is SGHTA and CDR2 is FQGNSA. The junction had 5 bases not matched to a gene; V was cut back by 4 bases and J by 5 bases. The CDR3 reads CASSYDRGLHNEQFF. Here the CDR3 DNA reads TGTGCCAGCAGCTACGACAGGGGGCTCCACAATGAGCAGTTCTTC.

This clonotype has a count of ten or more. This chain joins TRBV18 and TRBJ2-3, with D maybe TRBD2 (5 bases). There are 14 residues in the CDR3. Between the trimmed V and J ends, which lost 6 bases and 6 bases, there was a span of 16 bases. Germline CDR1 and CDR2: KGHSH and LQKENI. The CDR3 DNA is TGTGCCAGCTCCCCCCGAACGAGAGGGGATACGCAGTATTTT. It translates to CASSPRTRGDTQYF.

This sequence joins TRBV7-9 and TRBJ2-2; D might be TRBD1 (6 bases). The CDR3 loop spans 15 amino acids. V was clipped by 2 bases and J by 7 bases, with 14 bases between them. Germline-derived CDR1 and CDR2 are SEHNR and FQNEAQ (reference sequence). The CDR3 DNA follows: TGTGCCAGCAGCTTATCAACCCAGGGGTTCGGGGAGCTGTTTTTT. Its protein product is CASSLSTQGFGELFF.

V gene TRBV20-1 combines with J gene TRBJ2-3; 8 positions agree with TRBD2. The CDR3 runs to 14 residues. Unmatched junction bases numbered 4, after V lost 0 bases and J lost 5 bases. CDR1 and CDR2 (germline): DFQATT, SNEGSKA (reference sequence). The CDR3 DNA reads TGCAGTGCTAGAGAAATAGCGGGGAGAGATACGCAGTATTTT. Its protein is CSAREIAGRDTQYF.

This clonotype was observed at least ten times. The gene calls are TRBV12-3 or TRBV12-4 and TRBJ2-1; 8 nucleotides match TRBD2. Trimming removed 6 bases from V and 8 bases from J; junction bases left unmatched: 12. The CDR3 loop spans 15 amino acids. The CDR3 DNA reads as TGTGCCAGCAGGGGGAGCGGGAGACCCCTTGATGAGCAGTTCTTC. Translation gives CASRGSGRPLDEQFF.

The chain carries TRBV3-1 and TRBJ1-1; TRBD1 aligns across 12 bases. CDR1 LGHDT and CDR2 YNNKEL come from the germline V gene (reference sequence). There are 19 residues in the CDR3. The V and J ends lost 0 bases and 0 bases, in that order; junction bases with no gene match: 8. The CDR3 reads CASSQDIWDRGPMNTEAFF. The CDR3 nucleotides are TGTGCCAGCAGCCAAGATATCTGGGACAGGGGGCCAATGAACACTGAAGCTTTCTTT.

This clonotype occurred a few times. The chain links TRBV25-1 to TRBJ1-1, with 10 bases lining up with TRBD1. This CDR3 has 16 amino acids. V was pared by 6 bases and J by 4 bases, with 11 bases of the junction left unmatched. Germline V lookup: CDR1 MGHDK, CDR2 SYGVNS. Written as DNA, the CDR3 is TGTGCCAGCAGGGGGGACAGGGGCTCCCCGGGCACTGAAGCTTTCTTT. This translates into CASRGDRGSPGTEAFF.

This clonotype was counted many times. The V gene is TRBV30, the J gene TRBJ1-2; D is undetermined. The CDR3 is made up of 14 amino acids. The germline V gene has CDR1 GTSNPN and CDR2 SVGIG (reference sequence). Trimming left V 1 base short and J 6 bases short, with 15 bases between. The DNA of the CDR3 is TGTGCCTGGAGTGATGGACGGTGGCTCAATGGCTACACCTTC. Translating it yields CAWSDGRWLNGYTF.